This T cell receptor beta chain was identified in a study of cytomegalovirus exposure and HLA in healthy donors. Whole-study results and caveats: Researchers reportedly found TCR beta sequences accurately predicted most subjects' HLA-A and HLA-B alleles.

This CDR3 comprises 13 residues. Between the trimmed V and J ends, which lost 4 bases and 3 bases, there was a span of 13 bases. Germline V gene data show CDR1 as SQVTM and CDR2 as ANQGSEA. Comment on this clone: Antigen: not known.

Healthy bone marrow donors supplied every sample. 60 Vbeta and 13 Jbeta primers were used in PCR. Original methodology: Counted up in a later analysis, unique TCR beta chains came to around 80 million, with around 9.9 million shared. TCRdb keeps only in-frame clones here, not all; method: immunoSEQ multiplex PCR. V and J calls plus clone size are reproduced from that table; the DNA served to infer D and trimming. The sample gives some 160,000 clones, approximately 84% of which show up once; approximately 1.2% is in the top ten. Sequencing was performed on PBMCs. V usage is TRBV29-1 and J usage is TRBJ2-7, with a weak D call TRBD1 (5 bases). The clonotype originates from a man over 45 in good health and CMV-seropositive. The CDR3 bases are TGCAGCGTTGGGGGCAGGTCGAGCTACGAGCAGTACTTC. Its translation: CSVGGRSSYEQYF.